This T cell receptor (beta chain) was identified during a study of blood T cell repertoires in COVID-19. Study as a whole: COVID-19 samples, acute and convalescent, were from the United States, Italy and Spain. T cells, B-cell-depleted T cells, or PBMCs provided the cDNA or gDNA that served as material.

Original processing methods: Estimation of nucleated cell counts was performed using reference gene primer amplification. Data came from immunoSEQ multiplex PCR; TCRdb stores just in-frame clones and leaves some out. The V and J calls and the clone size are those of that table, but D and trimming were determined from the DNA. Here the sample spans about 270,000 clones, less than 85% being singletons. The sequenced sample consisted of peripheral blood. This clonotype originated in a woman under 30 with acute or convalescent COVID-19.

The CDR3 bases are TGTGCCAGCAGCGCCGCACAGGGGGATTATTGCGAGCAGTACTTC. It specifies CASSAAQGDYCEQYF. The rearrangement joins TRBV7-4 to TRBJ2-7, with 8 nucleotides matching TRBD1. From germline, CDR1 is SGHVT and CDR2 SQSDAQ. There are 15 residues in the CDR3. V shed 5 bases and J 6 bases; nucleotides not matched to a gene: 12.